This entry lists 14 T cell receptor beta chains sequenced from one sample in a study of CD8 T cells in Susac syndrome (dated by TCRdb to about 2019). Receptors were amplified or captured by the immunoSEQ multiplex PCR assay. RNA was extracted with the RNeasy kit and about 0.5 to 1 ug was reverse transcribed using random hexamers. The public reads were reanalyzed by TCRdb: fastp trimming at Q25, MiXCR alignment, in-frame beta chains only. Identical CDR3 protein sequences are pooled into one entry, listed with their most common genes and DNA. The sample records some 200,000 distinct CDR3 sequences, 90% to 95% of which are singletons. Of the sample, roughly 0.13% falls within the top ten clones. Sequenced input: CD8+ T cells from PBMCs. The receptor source for this set is a human donor with multiple sclerosis.

The chain joins TRBV19 to TRBJ2-3; the D gene is possibly TRBD2 (5 bases). Between the trimmed V and J ends, which lost 9 bases and 0 bases, there was a span of 16 bases. CDR1 LNHDA and CDR2 SQIVND come from the germline V gene (reference sequence). The CDR3 runs 15 residues. In nucleotides, the CDR3 is TGTGCCAGCAAGTGGACTTTGGGTAGCACAGATACGCAGTATTTT. This codes for CASKWTLGSTDTQYF.

The V gene is TRBV4-2, the J gene TRBJ2-3, with 8 bases identical to TRBD2. The V segment lost 5 bases and the J segment 4 bases; nucleotides outside the gene matches: 11. This CDR3 comprises 16 residues. Germline lookup yields CDR1 LGHNA and CDR2 YNFKEQ. The CDR3 bases are TGTGCCAGCAGCTCCCGTAGCGGGACTCCCCCAGATACGCAGTATTTT. This gives the protein CASSSRSGTPPDTQYF.

The sample holds a few counts of this clonotype. The chain uses TRBV7-2 and TRBJ1-4, with D perhaps matching TRBD1 (6 bases). The V end was cut by 6 bases, the J end by 6 bases, with 17 bases between. The CDR3 runs to 15 residues. In germline, CDR1 is SGHTA, CDR2 FQGNSA. CDR3 sequence (DNA): TGTGCCAGCAGACCGACAGGTCAAGGGGATGAAAAACTGTTTTTT. Its protein is CASRPTGQGDEKLFF.

The genes are TRBV12-3 or TRBV12-4 and TRBJ2-7, with TRBD1 matching 7 bases. With V trimmed by 2 bases and J by 3 bases, 7 bases remained unmatched. The CDR3 has 15 amino acids. CDR3: CASSLQGQLLYEQYF. The CDR3 DNA is TGTGCCAGCAGTTTACAGGGACAGCTCCTCTACGAGCAGTACTTC.

V is TRBV20-1 and J is TRBJ1-2; D is possibly TRBD1 (5 bases). V was cut by 2 bases and J by 5 bases, with 24 bases left in between. The germline CDR1 and CDR2 sequences are DFQATT and SNEGSKA (reference sequence). The CDR3 consists of 17 residues. This CDR3 is CSARSSGTTTPRYGYTF. CDR3 DNA: TGCAGTGCTAGATCCTCCGGGACGACAACCCCGAGATATGGCTACACCTTC.

This rearrangement joins TRBV2 to TRBJ2-1, with TRBD1 matching over 9 bases. The CDR3 totals 17 residues. Trimming cost V 2 bases and J 3 bases; bases outside gene matches: 8. CDR1 is SNHLY, CDR2 FYNNEI, per germline. The CDR3, as DNA: TGTGCCAGCAGTGAACTTTATGGGGGACAGGGCTACAATGAGCAGTTCTTC. It yields the protein CASSELYGGQGYNEQFF. Full variable domain (outside the CDR3, taken from reference TRBV2 and TRBJ2-1): EPEVTQTPSHQVTQMGQEVILRCVPISNHLYFYWYRQILGQKVEFLVSFYNNEISEKSEIFDDQFSVERPDGSNFTLKIRSTKLEDSAMYFCASSELYGGQGYNEQFFGPGTRLTVL.

The rearrangement links TRBV7-2 to TRBJ2-3; D gene unclear. V was pared by 6 bases and J by 8 bases, with 15 bases between. Germline V gives CDR1 SGHTA, CDR2 FQGNSA. The CDR3 totals 13 residues. CDR3: CASSSPVDGTQYF. CDR3 sequence (DNA): TGTGCCAGCAGTTCCCCGGTGGATGGTACGCAGTATTTT.

The V gene is TRBV27, the J gene TRBJ2-3, with D possibly matching TRBD1 (7 bases). Germline values: CDR1 MNHEY, CDR2 SMNVEV (reference sequence). Trimming took 6 bases from V and 0 from J, leaving 10 bases between them. The CDR3 is 14 amino acids. The CDR3 region is CASRPGGSTDTQYF. CDR3 DNA: TGTGCCAGCAGGCCAGGGGGGAGCACAGATACGCAGTATTTT.

The rearrangement joins TRBV18 to TRBJ2-2, with TRBD1 identical over 8 bases. The V gene end was trimmed by 1 base and the J gene end by 1 base; junction bases not matched to a gene: 5. CDR3 length: 17 residues. Germline CDR1 and CDR2: KGHSH and LQKENI. CDR3 nucleotides: TGTGCCAGCTCACCACTCGATGGACAGGGGAACACCGGGGAGCTGTTTTTT. It specifies CASSPLDGQGNTGELFF.

The chain uses TRBV7-9 and TRBJ2-1, with a weak D call TRBD1 (6 bases). CDR1 is SEHNR, CDR2 FQNEAQ, per germline (reference sequence). The CDR3 is 12 residues long. V was cut by 7 bases and J by 7 bases, with 11 bases left in between. CDR3 sequence: CASTPQGNEQFF. Written as DNA, the CDR3 is TGTGCCAGCACCCCCCAGGGGAATGAGCAGTTCTTC.

The chain carries TRBV4-2 and TRBJ2-6, with D possibly TRBD2 on 5 matching bases. V lost 3 bases and J lost 0, with 18 bases in between. The CDR3 loop spans 19 amino acids. The germline CDR1 and CDR2 sequences are LGHNA and YNFKEQ. CDR3 nucleotide sequence: TGTGCCAGCAGCCAGGCCTTCGGGGTGGGTGGCTCTGGGGCCAACGTCCTGACTTTC. This gives the protein CASSQAFGVGGSGANVLTF.

The chain is built from TRBV20-1 and TRBJ2-1; TRBD2 is a possible D gene (6 bases). CDR1 is DFQATT, CDR2 SNEGSKA, per germline (reference sequence). The CDR3 loop spans 15 amino acids. V was pared by 1 base and J by 10 bases, with 20 bases between. This chain's CDR3 is CSARALRGSPVEQFF. In DNA, the CDR3 is TGCAGTGCTAGAGCCCTGCGGGGCAGCCCGGTAGAGCAGTTCTTC.

The V gene is TRBV7-9, the J gene TRBJ2-1; 8 bases agree with TRBD2. V lost 7 bases and J lost 2; bases outside the gene matches: 4. Germline lookup yields CDR1 SEHNR and CDR2 FQNEAQ (reference sequence). The CDR3 loop spans 14 amino acids. This chain's CDR3 is CASKDGGAYNEQFF. Here the CDR3 DNA reads TGTGCCAGCAAGGACGGGGGGGCCTACAATGAGCAGTTCTTC.

V is TRBV29-1 and J is TRBJ2-7; a possible D gene is TRBD2 (5 bases). Looked up from germline, CDR1 is SQVTM and CDR2 is ANQGSEA. With 6 bases removed from V and 3 bases from J, the gap between germline ends came to 15 bases. There are 13 residues in the CDR3. The CDR3 region is CSVLDGESYEQYF. As DNA, the CDR3 is TGCAGCGTACTAGACGGGGAGAGCTACGAGCAGTACTTC.